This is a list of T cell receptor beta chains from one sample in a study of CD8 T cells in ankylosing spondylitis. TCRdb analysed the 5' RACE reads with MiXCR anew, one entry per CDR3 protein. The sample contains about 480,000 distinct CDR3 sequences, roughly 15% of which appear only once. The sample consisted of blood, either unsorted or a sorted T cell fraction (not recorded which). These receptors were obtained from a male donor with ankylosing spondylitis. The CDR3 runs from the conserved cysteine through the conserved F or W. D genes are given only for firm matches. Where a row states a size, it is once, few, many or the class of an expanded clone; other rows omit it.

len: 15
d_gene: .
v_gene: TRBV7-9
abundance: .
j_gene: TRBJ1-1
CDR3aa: CASSLDPGLNTEAFF
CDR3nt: TGTGCCAGCAGCTTAGACCCTGGGCTGAACACTGAAGCTTTCTTT

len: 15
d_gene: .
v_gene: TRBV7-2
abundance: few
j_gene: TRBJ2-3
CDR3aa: CASSLTGPGADTQYF
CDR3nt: TGTGCCAGCAGCTTAACCGGGCCGGGCGCAGATACGCAGTATTTT

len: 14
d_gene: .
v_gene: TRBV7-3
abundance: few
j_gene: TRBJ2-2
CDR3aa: CASSLRGSTGELFF
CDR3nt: TGTGCCAGCAGCTTACGCGGTAGCACCGGGGAGCTGTTTTTT

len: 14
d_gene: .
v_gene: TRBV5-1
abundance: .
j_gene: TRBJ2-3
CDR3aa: CASSPTAGSDTQYF
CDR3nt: TGCGCCAGCAGCCCGACAGCGGGTTCAGATACGCAGTATTTT

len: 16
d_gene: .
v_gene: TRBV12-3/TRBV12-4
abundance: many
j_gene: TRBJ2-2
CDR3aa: CASSLRTGRDTGELFF
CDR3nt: TGTGCCAGCAGTTTAAGGACAGGGAGGGACACCGGGGAGCTGTTTTTT

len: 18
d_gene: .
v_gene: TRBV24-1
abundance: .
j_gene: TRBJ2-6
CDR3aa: CATSDSPGAHSGANVLTF
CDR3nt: TGTGCCACCAGTGATTCTCCGGGTGCCCACTCTGGGGCCAACGTCCTGACTTTC

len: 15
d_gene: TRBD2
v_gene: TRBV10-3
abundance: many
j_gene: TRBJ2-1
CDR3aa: CAITPGSGRGNEQFF
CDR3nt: TGTGCCATCACCCCGGGGAGCGGGAGAGGCAATGAGCAGTTCTTC

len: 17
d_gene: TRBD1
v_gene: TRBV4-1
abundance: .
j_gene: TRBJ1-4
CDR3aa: CASSQGTGGWTNEKLFF
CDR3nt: TGCGCCAGCAGCCAAGGGACAGGGGGCTGGACTAATGAAAAACTGTTTTTT

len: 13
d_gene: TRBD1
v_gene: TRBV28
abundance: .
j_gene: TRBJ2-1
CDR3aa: CASRRTGVDEQFF
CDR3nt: TGTGCCAGCAGAAGGACAGGGGTAGATGAGCAGTTCTTC

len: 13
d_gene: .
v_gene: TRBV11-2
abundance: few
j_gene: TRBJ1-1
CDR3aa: CASSQNQNTEAFF
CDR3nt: TGTGCCAGCAGTCAGAACCAGAACACTGAAGCTTTCTTT

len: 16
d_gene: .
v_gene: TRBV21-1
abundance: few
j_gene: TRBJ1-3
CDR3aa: CATKDRVNCSGNTIYF
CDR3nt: TGTGCCACCAAGGACAGGGTCAATTGCTCTGGAAACACCATATATTTT

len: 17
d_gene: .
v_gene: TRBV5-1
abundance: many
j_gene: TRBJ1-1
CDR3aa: CASSFEPGRGRGTEAFF
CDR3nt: TGCGCCAGCAGCTTCGAACCCGGAAGGGGCAGGGGCACTGAAGCTTTCTTT

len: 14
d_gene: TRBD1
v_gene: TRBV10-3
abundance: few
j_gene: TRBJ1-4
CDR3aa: CAISTGETNEKLFF
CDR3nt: TGTGCCATCTCAACAGGGGAAACTAATGAAAAACTGTTTTTT

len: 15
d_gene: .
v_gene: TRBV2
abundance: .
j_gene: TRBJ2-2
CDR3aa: CASIRGAPGTGELFF
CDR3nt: TGTGCCAGCATACGGGGGGCGCCCGGCACCGGGGAGCTGTTTTTT

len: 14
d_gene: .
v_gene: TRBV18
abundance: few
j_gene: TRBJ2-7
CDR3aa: CASSLVPLSYEQYF
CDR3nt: TGTGCCAGCTCACTCGTCCCCCTCTCCTACGAGCAGTACTTC

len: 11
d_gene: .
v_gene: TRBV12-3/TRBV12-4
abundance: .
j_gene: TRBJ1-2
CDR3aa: CASSLEDGYTF
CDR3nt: TGTGCCAGCAGTTTGGAGGATGGCTACACCTTC

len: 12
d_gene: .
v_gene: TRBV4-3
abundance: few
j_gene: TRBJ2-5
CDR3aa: CAAPDPQETQYF
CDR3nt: TGCGCAGCCCCTGACCCGCAAGAGACCCAGTACTTC

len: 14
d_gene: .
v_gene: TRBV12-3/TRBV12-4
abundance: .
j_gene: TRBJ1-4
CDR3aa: CASSPLGANEKLFF
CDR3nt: TGTGCCAGCAGCCCGTTGGGGGCTAATGAAAAACTGTTTTTT

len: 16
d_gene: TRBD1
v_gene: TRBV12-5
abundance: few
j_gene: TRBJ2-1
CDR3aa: CASGLLQGASYNEQFF
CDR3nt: TGTGCTAGTGGTTTGCTACAGGGGGCCTCCTACAATGAGCAGTTCTTC

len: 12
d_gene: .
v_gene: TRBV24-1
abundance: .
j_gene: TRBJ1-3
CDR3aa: CATERSGNTIYF
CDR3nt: TGTGCCACCGAGCGGTCTGGAAACACCATATATTTT

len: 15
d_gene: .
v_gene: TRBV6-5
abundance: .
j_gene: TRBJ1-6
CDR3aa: CASSYSAGSISPLHF
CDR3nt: TGTGCCAGCAGTTACTCCGCAGGGAGTATTTCACCCCTCCACTTT

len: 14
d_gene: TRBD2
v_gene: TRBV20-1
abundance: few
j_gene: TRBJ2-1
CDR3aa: CSARAGGRVTEQFF
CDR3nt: TGCAGTGCTAGAGCGGGAGGTCGAGTGACTGAGCAGTTCTTC

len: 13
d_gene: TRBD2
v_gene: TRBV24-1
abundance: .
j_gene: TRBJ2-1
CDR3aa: CATSGGAYNEQFF
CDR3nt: TGTGCCACCAGCGGGGGGGCCTACAATGAGCAGTTCTTC

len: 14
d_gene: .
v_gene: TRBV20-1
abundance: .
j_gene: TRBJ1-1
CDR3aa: CSAETGTVNTEAFF
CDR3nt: TGCAGTGCCGAGACCGGGACGGTAAACACTGAAGCTTTCTTT

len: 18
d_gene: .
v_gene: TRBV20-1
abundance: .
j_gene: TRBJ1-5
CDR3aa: CSARDQGQVLESNQPQHF
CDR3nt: TGCAGTGCTAGAGATCAGGGGCAGGTCCTCGAGAGCAATCAGCCCCAGCATTTT

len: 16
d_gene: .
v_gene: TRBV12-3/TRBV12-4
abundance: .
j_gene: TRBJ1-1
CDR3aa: CASSLASRGGNTEAFF
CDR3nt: TGTGCCAGCAGTTTAGCGTCGCGGGGCGGGAACACTGAAGCTTTCTTT

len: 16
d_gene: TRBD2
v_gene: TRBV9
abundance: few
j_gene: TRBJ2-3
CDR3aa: CASSPTGTSGMDTQYF
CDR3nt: TGTGCCAGCAGCCCAACCGGGACTAGCGGGATGGATACGCAGTATTTT

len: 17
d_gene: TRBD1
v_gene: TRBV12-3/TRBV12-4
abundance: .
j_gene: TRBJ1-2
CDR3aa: CASSSNRGKGPNYGYTF
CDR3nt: TGTGCCAGCAGTTCAAACAGGGGGAAGGGCCCTAACTATGGCTACACCTTC

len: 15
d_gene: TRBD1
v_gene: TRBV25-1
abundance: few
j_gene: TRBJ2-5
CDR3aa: CASSRGQVYQETQYF
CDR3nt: TGTGCCAGCAGCCGGGGACAGGTTTACCAAGAGACCCAGTACTTC

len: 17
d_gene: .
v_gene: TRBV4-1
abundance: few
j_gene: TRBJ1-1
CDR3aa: CASSQVKMEALITEAFF
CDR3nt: TGCGCCAGCAGCCAAGTAAAAATGGAGGCGCTAATCACTGAAGCTTTCTTT

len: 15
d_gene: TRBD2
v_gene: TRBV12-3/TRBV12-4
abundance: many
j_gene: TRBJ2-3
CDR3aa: CASRPPSGSGDTQYF
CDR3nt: TGTGCCAGCAGACCCCCTAGCGGGAGCGGGGATACGCAGTATTTT

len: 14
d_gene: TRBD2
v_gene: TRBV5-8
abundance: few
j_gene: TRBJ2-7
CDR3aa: CASSHGDSLAGVYF
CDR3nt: TGTGCCAGCAGCCACGGGGACTCACTAGCGGGAGTGTACTTC

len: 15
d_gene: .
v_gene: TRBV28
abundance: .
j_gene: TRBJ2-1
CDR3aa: CASSLTSKSYNEQFF
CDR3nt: TGTGCCAGCAGTTTAACTAGTAAATCCTACAATGAGCAGTTCTTC

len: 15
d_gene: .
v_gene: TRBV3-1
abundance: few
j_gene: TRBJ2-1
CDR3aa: CASSPPGTTDNEQFF
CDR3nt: TGTGCCAGCAGCCCTCCCGGGACAACGGACAATGAGCAGTTCTTC

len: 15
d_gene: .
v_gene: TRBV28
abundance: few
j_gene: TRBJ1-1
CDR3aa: CASTISALGDTEAFF
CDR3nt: TGTGCCAGCACTATAAGCGCACTTGGGGATACTGAAGCTTTCTTT

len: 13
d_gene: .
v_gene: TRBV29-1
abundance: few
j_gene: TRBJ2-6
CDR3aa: CSVDFSGANVLTF
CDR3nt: TGCAGCGTTGATTTCTCTGGGGCCAACGTCCTGACTTTC

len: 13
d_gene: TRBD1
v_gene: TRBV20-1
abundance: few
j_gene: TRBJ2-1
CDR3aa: CSASPDRGREQFF
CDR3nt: TGCAGTGCTAGCCCGGACAGGGGGCGAGAGCAGTTCTTC

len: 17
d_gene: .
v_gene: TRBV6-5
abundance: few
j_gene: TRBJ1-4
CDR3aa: CASSYSWTAATNEKLFF
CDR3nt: TGTGCCAGCAGTTACTCGTGGACAGCTGCAACTAATGAAAAACTGTTTTTT

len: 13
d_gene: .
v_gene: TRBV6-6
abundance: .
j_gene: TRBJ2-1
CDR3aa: CASSSRGVNEQFF
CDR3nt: TGTGCCAGCAGTTCTCGAGGGGTCAATGAGCAGTTCTTC

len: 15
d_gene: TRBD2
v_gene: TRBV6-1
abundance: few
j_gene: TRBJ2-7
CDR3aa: CASSAPPVTSHEQYF
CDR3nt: TGTGCCAGCAGTGCCCCCCCCGTGACTAGCCACGAGCAGTACTTC

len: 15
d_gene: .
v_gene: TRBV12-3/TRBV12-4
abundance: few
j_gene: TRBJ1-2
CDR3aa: CASSTRPGPLYGYTF
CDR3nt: TGTGCCAGCAGTACGAGACCGGGACCACTTTATGGCTACACCTTC

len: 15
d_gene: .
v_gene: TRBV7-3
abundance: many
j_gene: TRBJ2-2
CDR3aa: CASSQGQRDTGELFF
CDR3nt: TGTGCCAGCAGCCAAGGACAGAGAGACACCGGGGAGCTGTTTTTT

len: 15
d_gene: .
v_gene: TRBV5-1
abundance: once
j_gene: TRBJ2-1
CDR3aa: CASSLFGQEYNEQFF
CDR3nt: TGCGCCAGCAGCCTCTTTGGGCAGGAGTACAATGAGCAGTTCTTC

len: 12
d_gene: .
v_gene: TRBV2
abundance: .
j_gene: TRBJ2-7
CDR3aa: CASRQVLVEQYF
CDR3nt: TGTGCCAGCAGGCAGGTATTGGTCGAGCAGTACTTC

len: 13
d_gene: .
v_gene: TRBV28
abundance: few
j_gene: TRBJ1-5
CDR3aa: CASSLAWNQPQHF
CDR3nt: TGTGCCAGCAGTTTAGCGTGGAATCAGCCCCAGCATTTT

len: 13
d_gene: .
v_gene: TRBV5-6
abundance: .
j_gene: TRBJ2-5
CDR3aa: CASSFSSSETQYF
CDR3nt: TGTGCCAGCAGCTTTAGCTCATCCGAGACCCAGTACTTC

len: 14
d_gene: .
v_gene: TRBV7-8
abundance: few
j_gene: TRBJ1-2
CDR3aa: CASSLLGKGEGYTF
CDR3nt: TGTGCCAGCAGCTTACTTGGGAAGGGAGAGGGCTACACCTTC

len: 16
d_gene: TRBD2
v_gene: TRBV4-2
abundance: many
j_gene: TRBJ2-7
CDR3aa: CASSQTSAFSSYEQYF
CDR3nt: TGTGCCAGCAGCCAAACTAGCGCCTTCAGCTCCTACGAGCAGTACTTC